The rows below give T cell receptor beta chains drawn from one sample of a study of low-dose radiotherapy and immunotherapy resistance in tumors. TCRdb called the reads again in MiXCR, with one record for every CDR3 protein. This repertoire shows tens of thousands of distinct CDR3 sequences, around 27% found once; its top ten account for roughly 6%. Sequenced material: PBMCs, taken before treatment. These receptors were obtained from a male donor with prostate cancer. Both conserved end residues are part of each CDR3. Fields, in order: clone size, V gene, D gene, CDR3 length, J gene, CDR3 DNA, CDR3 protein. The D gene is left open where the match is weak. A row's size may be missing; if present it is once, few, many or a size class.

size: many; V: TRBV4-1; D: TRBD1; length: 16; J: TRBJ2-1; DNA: TGCGCCAGCAGCCAAGCGTGGGACAGGGGTGGCAATGAGCAGTTCTTC; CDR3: CASSQAWDRGGNEQFF
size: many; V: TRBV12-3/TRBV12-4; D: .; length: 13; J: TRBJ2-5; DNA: TGTGCCAGCAGTTCGGGCGTTGTGGGTACCCAGTACTTC; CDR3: CASSSGVVGTQYF
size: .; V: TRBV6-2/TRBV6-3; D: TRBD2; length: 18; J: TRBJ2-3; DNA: TGTGCCAGCAGGAAAGCTCAAAGACTAGCGGGAGGTCAAGATACGCAGTATTTT; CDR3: CASRKAQRLAGGQDTQYF
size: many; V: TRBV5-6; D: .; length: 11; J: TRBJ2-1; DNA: TGTGCCAGCAGCTTGGACCATGAGCAGTTCTTC; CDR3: CASSLDHEQFF
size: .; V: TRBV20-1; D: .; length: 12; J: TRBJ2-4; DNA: TGCAGTGCTAGAGAAGGACAGTCCATTCAGTACTTC; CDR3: CSAREGQSIQYF
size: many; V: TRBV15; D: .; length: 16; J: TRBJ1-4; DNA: TGTGCCACCAGCAGAGATCGAATTACAAGAGGTGAAAAACTGTTTTTT; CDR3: CATSRDRITRGEKLFF
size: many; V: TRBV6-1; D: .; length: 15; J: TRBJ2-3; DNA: TGTGCCAGCAGTGAAGCCCCGGGGAGCACAGATACGCAGTATTTT; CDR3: CASSEAPGSTDTQYF
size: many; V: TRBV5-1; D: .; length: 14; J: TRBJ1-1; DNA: TGCGCCAGCAGGGGGATCAGCGGAAACACTGAAGCTTTCTTT; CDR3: CASRGISGNTEAFF
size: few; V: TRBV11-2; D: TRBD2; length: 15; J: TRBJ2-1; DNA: TGTGCCAGCAGCCCCCAACTAGCGGGAAGAGGTGAGCAGTTCTTC; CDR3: CASSPQLAGRGEQFF
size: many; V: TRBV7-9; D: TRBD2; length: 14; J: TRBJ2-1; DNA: TGTGCCAGCAGGGCCCTAGCGGAAAACAATGAGCAGTTCTTC; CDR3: CASRALAENNEQFF
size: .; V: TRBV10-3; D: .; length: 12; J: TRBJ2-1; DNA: TGTGCCATCAGTCCGTGGTACAATGAGCAGTTCTTC; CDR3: CAISPWYNEQFF
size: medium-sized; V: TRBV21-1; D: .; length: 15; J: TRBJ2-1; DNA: TGTGCCACTAGTTTATCTAGCGGGAGGAACAATGAGCAGTTCTTC; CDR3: CATSLSSGRNNEQFF
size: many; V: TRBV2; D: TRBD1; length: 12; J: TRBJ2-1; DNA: TGTGCCAGCACCCCGACAGGGGATGAGCAGTTCTTC; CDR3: CASTPTGDEQFF
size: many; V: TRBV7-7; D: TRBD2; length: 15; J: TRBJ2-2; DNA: TGTGCCAGCAGGAGAATAGCGGGAGGGACCGGGGAGCTGTTTTTT; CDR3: CASRRIAGGTGELFF
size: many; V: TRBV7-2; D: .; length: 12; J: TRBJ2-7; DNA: TGTGCCAGCAGCTTAGTAGAATACGAGCAGTACTTC; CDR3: CASSLVEYEQYF
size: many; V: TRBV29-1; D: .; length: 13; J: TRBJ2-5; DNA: TGCAGCGTAACCCTCGGCCCGCGGGAGACCCAGTACTTC; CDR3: CSVTLGPRETQYF
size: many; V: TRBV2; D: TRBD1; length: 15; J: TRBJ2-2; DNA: TGTGCCAGCAGCGCGGACAGGGGGAACACCGGGGAGCTGTTTTTT; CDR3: CASSADRGNTGELFF
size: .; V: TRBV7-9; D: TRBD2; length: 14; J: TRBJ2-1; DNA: TGTGCCAGCCAGGGTCGAAGCGGGGGCAATGAGCAGTTCTTC; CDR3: CASQGRSGGNEQFF
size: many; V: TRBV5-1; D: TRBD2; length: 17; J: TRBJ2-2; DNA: TGCGCCAGCAGCTTGGGGACTAGCGGGATCCGAACCGGGGAGCTGTTTTTT; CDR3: CASSLGTSGIRTGELFF
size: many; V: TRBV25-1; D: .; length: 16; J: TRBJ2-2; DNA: TGTGCCAGCAGTGACCGCCCGGGAAAGGGCACCGGGGAGCTGTTTTTT; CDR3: CASSDRPGKGTGELFF
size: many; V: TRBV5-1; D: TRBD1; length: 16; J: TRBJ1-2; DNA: TGCGCCAGCAGCTTGGCCGGACAGGGGGCAGAGTATGGCTACACCTTC; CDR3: CASSLAGQGAEYGYTF
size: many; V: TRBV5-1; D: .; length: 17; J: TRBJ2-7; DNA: TGCGCCAGCAGCTTGGGACAATGGCGGGCGACTAGATACGAGCAGTACTTC; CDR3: CASSLGQWRATRYEQYF
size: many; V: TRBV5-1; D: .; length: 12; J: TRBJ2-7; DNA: TGCGCCAGCAGCTTGAATCGGGATAAGCAGTACTTC; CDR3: CASSLNRDKQYF
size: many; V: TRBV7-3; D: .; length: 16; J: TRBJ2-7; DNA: TGTGCCAGCAGCTTAATGGGAACAGGAGCACTCTACGAGCAGTACTTC; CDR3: CASSLMGTGALYEQYF
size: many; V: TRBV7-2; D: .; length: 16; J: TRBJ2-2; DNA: TGTGCCAGCACCACTGGGACGCTAAGAGGTGCCGGGGAGCTGTTTTTT; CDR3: CASTTGTLRGAGELFF
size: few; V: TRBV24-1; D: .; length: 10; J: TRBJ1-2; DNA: TGTGCCACCAGTGTACCTGGCTACACCTTC; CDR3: CATSVPGYTF
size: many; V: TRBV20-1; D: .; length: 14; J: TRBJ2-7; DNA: TGCAGTGCTTCCGGGACTTTCGCCTCCTACGAGCAGTACTTC; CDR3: CSASGTFASYEQYF
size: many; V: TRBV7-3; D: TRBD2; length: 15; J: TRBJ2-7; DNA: TGTGCCAGCAGCTTGACTAGCGGGGGGGCCTACGAGCAGTACTTC; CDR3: CASSLTSGGAYEQYF
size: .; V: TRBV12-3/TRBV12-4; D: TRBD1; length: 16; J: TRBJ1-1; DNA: TGTGCCAGCAGCCCAGGACAGGGGGCGAGGTCCACTGAAGCTTTCTTT; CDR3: CASSPGQGARSTEAFF
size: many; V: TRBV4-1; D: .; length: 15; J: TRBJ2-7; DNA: TGCGCCAGCAGCCAAGACGGGTCAGCTTTCTACGAGCAGTACTTC; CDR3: CASSQDGSAFYEQYF
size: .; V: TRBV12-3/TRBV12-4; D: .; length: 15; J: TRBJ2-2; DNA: TGTGCCAGCAGGACCGGGACCGAGAACACCGGGGAGCTGTTTTTT; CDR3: CASRTGTENTGELFF
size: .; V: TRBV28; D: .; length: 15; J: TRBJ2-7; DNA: TGTGCCAGCAGTCCCGGGACACCTAGCTCCTACGAGCAGTACTTC; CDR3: CASSPGTPSSYEQYF
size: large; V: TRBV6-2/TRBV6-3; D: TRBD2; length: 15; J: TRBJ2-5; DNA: TGTGCCAGCAGTTACTCGACTAGCGGGGGAGAGACCCAGTACTTC; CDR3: CASSYSTSGGETQYF
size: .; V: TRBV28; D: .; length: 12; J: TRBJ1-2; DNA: TGTGCCAGCAGTTTCCGTACCCATGGCTACACCTTC; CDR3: CASSFRTHGYTF
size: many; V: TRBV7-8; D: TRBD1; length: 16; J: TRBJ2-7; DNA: TGTGCCAGCAGCTTAGCGCCTAGGACAGGCTCCTACGAGCAGTACTTC; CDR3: CASSLAPRTGSYEQYF
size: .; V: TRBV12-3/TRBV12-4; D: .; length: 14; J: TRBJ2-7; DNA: TGTGCCAGCAGTTTCCGGACCAAACCCTACGAGCAGTACTTC; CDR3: CASSFRTKPYEQYF
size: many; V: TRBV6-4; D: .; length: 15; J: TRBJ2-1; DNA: TGTGCCAGCAGTGACTCGAACAAGACCCCTTACATTCTGTTCTTC; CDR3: CASSDSNKTPYILFF
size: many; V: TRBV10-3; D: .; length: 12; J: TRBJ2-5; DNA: TGTGCCATCAGCAAGAGCTCAGAGACCCAGTACTTC; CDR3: CAISKSSETQYF
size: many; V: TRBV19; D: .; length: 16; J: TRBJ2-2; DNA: TGTGCCAGACCTCGGGAGCCCGAAGAGGGGAGCGGGGAGCTGTTTTTT; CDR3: CARPREPEEGSGELFF
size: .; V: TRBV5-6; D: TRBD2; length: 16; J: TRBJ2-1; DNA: TGTGCCAGCGGCTGGATAGCGGGAGGGGACTACAATGTGCAGTTCTTC; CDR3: CASGWIAGGDYNVQFF
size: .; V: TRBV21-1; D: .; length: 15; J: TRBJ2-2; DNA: TGTGCCAGCCGCCCCGGGGGCTCGGGGACCGGGGAGCTGTTTTTT; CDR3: CASRPGGSGTGELFF
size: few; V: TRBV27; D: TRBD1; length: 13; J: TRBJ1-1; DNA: TGTGCCAGCAGCCTAAACAGGGGCCCTGAAGCTTTCTTT; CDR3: CASSLNRGPEAFF
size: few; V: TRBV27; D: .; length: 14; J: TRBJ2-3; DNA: TGTGCCAGCCGATTGACTGTCAGCACAGATACGCAGTATTTT; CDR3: CASRLTVSTDTQYF
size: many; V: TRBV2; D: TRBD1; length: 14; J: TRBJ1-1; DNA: TGTGCCAGCAGGAGGGGACAGTTAAACACTGAAGCTTTCTTT; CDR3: CASRRGQLNTEAFF
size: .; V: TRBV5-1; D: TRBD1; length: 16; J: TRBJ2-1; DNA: TGCGCCAGCAGCTTGCGGTCCCGACAGGGATACAATGAGCAGTTCTTC; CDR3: CASSLRSRQGYNEQFF
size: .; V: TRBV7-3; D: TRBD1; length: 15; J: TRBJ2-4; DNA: TGTGCCAGCTCCGGGACAGGGGGCCTCAAAAACATTCAGTACTTC; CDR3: CASSGTGGLKNIQYF
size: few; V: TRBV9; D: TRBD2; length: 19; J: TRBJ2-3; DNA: TGTGCCAGCAGCGTAGCCCCTAGCGGGGGGGCGGCTCGCACAGATACGCAGTATTTT; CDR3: CASSVAPSGGAARTDTQYF
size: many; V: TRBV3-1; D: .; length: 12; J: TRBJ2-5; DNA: TGTGCCAGCAGCCGTGAGGTAGAGACCCAGTACTTC; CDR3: CASSREVETQYF
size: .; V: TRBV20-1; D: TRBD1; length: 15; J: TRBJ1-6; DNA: TGCAGTGCTAAGCCCAGGACAGGTCTTAATTCACCCCTCCACTTT; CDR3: CSAKPRTGLNSPLHF
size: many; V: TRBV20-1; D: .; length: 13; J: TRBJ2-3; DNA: TGCAGTGCTAGAAATCCAGGGTTCGATACGCAGTATTTT; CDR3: CSARNPGFDTQYF
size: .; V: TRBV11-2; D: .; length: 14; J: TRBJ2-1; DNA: TGTGCCAGCAGCTCGGACAGTTTGCACAATGAGCAGTTCTTC; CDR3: CASSSDSLHNEQFF
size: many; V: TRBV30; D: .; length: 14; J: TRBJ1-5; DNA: TGTGCCTGGAGTGTAGGTAGGGACGGTCAGCCCCAGCATTTT; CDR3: CAWSVGRDGQPQHF